The rows below give T cell receptor beta chains drawn from one sample of a study of identical twins. A single record per CDR3 protein comes from TCRdb applying MiXCR to the 5' RACE reads. This table has around 570,000 distinct CDR3 sequences, around a tenth appearing once. A further study also used this sample, focusing on yellow fever vaccine responses in identical twins.

The sequenced sample was PBMCs. These receptors all come from a woman between 18 and 29 years old in good health. The CDR3 runs from the conserved cysteine through the conserved F or W. Fields, in order: CDR3 protein, CDR3 DNA, V gene, CDR3 length, clone size, D gene, J gene. A D gene is named only where the DNA matches it firmly. Some rows have no size entry. The others give once, few or many, or a class for an expanded clone.

CDR3: CASSRLLAGGAGELFF; DNA: TGTGCCAGCAGCCGTCTACTAGCGGGAGGAGCCGGGGAGCTGTTTTTT; V: TRBV13; length: 16; size: .; D: TRBD2; J: TRBJ2-2
CDR3: CATSPVTGGVEGSGANVLTF; DNA: TGTGCCACCAGTCCGGTAACAGGGGGCGTAGAAGGCTCTGGGGCCAACGTCCTGACTTTC; V: TRBV15; length: 20; size: .; D: TRBD1; J: TRBJ2-6
CDR3: CASSLSASGSETQYF; DNA: TGCGCCAGCAGCTTGTCTGCTAGCGGGAGTGAGACCCAGTACTTC; V: TRBV5-1; length: 15; size: few; D: TRBD2; J: TRBJ2-5
CDR3: CASSQAGDSLQETQYF; DNA: TGTGCCAGCTCACAAGCCGGGGACAGCCTCCAAGAGACCCAGTACTTC; V: TRBV18; length: 16; size: .; D: TRBD1; J: TRBJ2-5
CDR3: CASSVFTGANTGELFF; DNA: TGTGCCAGCAGCGTATTTACAGGGGCGAACACCGGGGAGCTGTTTTTT; V: TRBV9; length: 16; size: many; D: TRBD1; J: TRBJ2-2
CDR3: CSPRGGRTDTQYF; DNA: TGCAGCCCTCGGGGCGGGAGAACAGATACGCAGTATTTT; V: TRBV20-1; length: 13; size: .; D: TRBD2; J: TRBJ2-3
CDR3: CASSLEVGTTSLQETQYF; DNA: TGTGCCAGCAGCTTAGAGGTGGGGACAACTAGCCTCCAAGAGACCCAGTACTTC; V: TRBV11-1; length: 18; size: many; D: .; J: TRBJ2-5
CDR3: CASSYGTSNEKLFF; DNA: TGTGCCAGCAGTTACGGGACGTCTAATGAAAAACTGTTTTTT; V: TRBV6-5; length: 14; size: few; D: .; J: TRBJ1-4
CDR3: CASSKDREGALSYEQYF; DNA: TGTGCCAGCAGCAAGGATAGGGAGGGGGCACTCTCCTACGAGCAGTACTTC; V: TRBV3-1; length: 17; size: few; D: .; J: TRBJ2-7
CDR3: CASSFSDIRVVDTQYF; DNA: TGTGCCAGCAGCTTCAGCGATATAAGAGTCGTAGATACGCAGTATTTT; V: TRBV7-2; length: 16; size: .; D: .; J: TRBJ2-3
CDR3: CASSELAAALQETQYF; DNA: TGTGCCAGCAGCGAACTGGCGGCAGCTCTACAAGAGACCCAGTACTTC; V: TRBV7-2; length: 16; size: .; D: .; J: TRBJ2-5
CDR3: CASSPVGQGALNTEAFF; DNA: TGTGCCAGCAGCCCAGTGGGACAGGGAGCCTTGAACACTGAAGCTTTCTTT; V: TRBV4-2; length: 17; size: many; D: TRBD1; J: TRBJ1-1
CDR3: CASSQRTGLPSTDTQYF; DNA: TGTGCCAGCAGCCAGAGGACAGGCCTTCCTAGCACAGATACGCAGTATTTT; V: TRBV14; length: 17; size: .; D: TRBD1; J: TRBJ2-3
CDR3: CASQHQETQYF; DNA: TGCGCCAGCCAACACCAAGAGACCCAGTACTTC; V: TRBV5-1; length: 11; size: many; D: .; J: TRBJ2-5
CDR3: CASSLWGLGGYTF; DNA: TGTGCCAGCAGCTTGTGGGGGCTGGGCGGCTACACCTTC; V: TRBV5-6; length: 13; size: .; D: .; J: TRBJ1-2
CDR3: CASGRTGGNTEAFF; DNA: TGCGCCAGCGGACGGACAGGGGGAAACACTGAAGCTTTCTTT; V: TRBV5-1; length: 14; size: many; D: TRBD1; J: TRBJ1-1
CDR3: CASSILTGGVGGYTF; DNA: TGTGCCAGCAGTATCCTGACAGGGGGTGTCGGTGGCTACACCTTC; V: TRBV6-2/TRBV6-3; length: 15; size: .; D: TRBD1; J: TRBJ1-2
CDR3: CASGYRGNQPQHF; DNA: TGTGCCAGTGGTTACCGAGGCAATCAGCCCCAGCATTTT; V: TRBV12-3/TRBV12-4; length: 13; size: many; D: .; J: TRBJ1-5
CDR3: CASSRDINSYEQYF; DNA: TGCGCCAGCAGCCGGGACATCAACTCCTACGAGCAGTACTTC; V: TRBV5-1; length: 14; size: many; D: .; J: TRBJ2-7
CDR3: CASSLYRDSRYEQYF; DNA: TGTGCCAGCAGCTTATACCGGGACAGCCGATACGAGCAGTACTTC; V: TRBV7-9; length: 15; size: few; D: TRBD1; J: TRBJ2-7
CDR3: CATSRDLADTQYF; DNA: TGTGCCACCAGCAGAGATCTGGCGGATACGCAGTATTTT; V: TRBV15; length: 13; size: many; D: .; J: TRBJ2-3
CDR3: CSVVGISYEQYF; DNA: TGCAGCGTTGTAGGGATCTCCTACGAGCAGTACTTC; V: TRBV29-1; length: 12; size: few; D: .; J: TRBJ2-7
CDR3: CASSYGTLLAESYNEQFF; DNA: TGTGCCAGCAGTTACGGGACCCTCCTAGCGGAATCCTACAATGAGCAGTTCTTC; V: TRBV6-2/TRBV6-3; length: 18; size: few; D: TRBD2; J: TRBJ2-1